Listed below are T cell receptor beta chains from one sample, sequenced in a study of low-dose radiotherapy and immunotherapy resistance in tumors. One entry per CDR3 protein, called by TCRdb with MiXCR from the reads. The data contain roughly 76,000 distinct CDR3 sequences, under 20% of them singletons. The sample here was PBMCs, taken before treatment. Source of these receptors: a male donor with prostate cancer. Both conserved end residues are part of each CDR3. Each record gives: CDR3 protein, CDR3 length, D gene, V gene, J gene. The D gene is left open where the match is weak.

CDR3aa: CASSDGLSPEAFF
len: 13
d_gene: -
v_gene: TRBV6-2/TRBV6-3
j_gene: TRBJ1-1

CDR3aa: CASSAGLAGGPGDTQYF
len: 17
d_gene: TRBD2
v_gene: TRBV9
j_gene: TRBJ2-3

CDR3aa: CASSVGPLLRDNEQFF
len: 16
d_gene: -
v_gene: TRBV9
j_gene: TRBJ2-1

CDR3aa: CASSTQGFSGANVLTF
len: 16
d_gene: -
v_gene: TRBV19
j_gene: TRBJ2-6

CDR3aa: CASSYTGGDGYTF
len: 13
d_gene: TRBD1
v_gene: TRBV6-2/TRBV6-3
j_gene: TRBJ1-2

CDR3aa: CASSYKGYPTETQYF
len: 15
d_gene: -
v_gene: TRBV6-2/TRBV6-3
j_gene: TRBJ2-5

CDR3aa: CAGSPGENTIYF
len: 12
d_gene: -
v_gene: TRBV7-9
j_gene: TRBJ1-3

CDR3aa: CASRQVPNYGYTF
len: 13
d_gene: -
v_gene: TRBV5-6
j_gene: TRBJ1-2

CDR3aa: CASTRVGQGSNQPQHF
len: 16
d_gene: TRBD1
v_gene: TRBV12-3/TRBV12-4
j_gene: TRBJ1-5

CDR3aa: CAGSRQTSFQETQYF
len: 15
d_gene: -
v_gene: TRBV28
j_gene: TRBJ2-5

CDR3aa: CASVPGTASNQPQHF
len: 15
d_gene: TRBD1
v_gene: TRBV19
j_gene: TRBJ1-5

CDR3aa: CASSLTVSGDFPYEQYF
len: 17
d_gene: TRBD2
v_gene: TRBV5-1
j_gene: TRBJ2-7

CDR3aa: CASSYSPTSGEDTDTQYF
len: 18
d_gene: TRBD2
v_gene: TRBV6-2/TRBV6-3
j_gene: TRBJ2-3

CDR3aa: CASSYGQGRTDTQYF
len: 15
d_gene: TRBD1
v_gene: TRBV7-7
j_gene: TRBJ2-3

CDR3aa: CASSSFGTSGNYEQYF
len: 16
d_gene: TRBD2
v_gene: TRBV12-3/TRBV12-4
j_gene: TRBJ2-7

CDR3aa: CAISESTVGSGRIGETQYF
len: 19
d_gene: TRBD2
v_gene: TRBV10-3
j_gene: TRBJ2-5

CDR3aa: CASRDLLAEYNEQFF
len: 15
d_gene: TRBD2
v_gene: TRBV6-5
j_gene: TRBJ2-1

CDR3aa: CASSSGGTGANVLTF
len: 15
d_gene: TRBD1
v_gene: TRBV12-3/TRBV12-4
j_gene: TRBJ2-6

CDR3aa: CASSEYGQGPYNEQFF
len: 16
d_gene: TRBD1
v_gene: TRBV28
j_gene: TRBJ2-1

CDR3aa: CASSMGQGEETQYF
len: 14
d_gene: TRBD1
v_gene: TRBV5-1
j_gene: TRBJ2-5

CDR3aa: CATSRVYGRGFQETQYF
len: 17
d_gene: TRBD1
v_gene: TRBV15
j_gene: TRBJ2-5

CDR3aa: CASSQDELTNSYEQYF
len: 16
d_gene: -
v_gene: TRBV4-1
j_gene: TRBJ2-7

CDR3aa: CASRRQQGYYGYTF
len: 14
d_gene: -
v_gene: TRBV28
j_gene: TRBJ1-2

CDR3aa: CAGNSGRRSETQYF
len: 14
d_gene: TRBD2
v_gene: TRBV19
j_gene: TRBJ2-5

CDR3aa: CASSGGVGNEQFF
len: 13
d_gene: -
v_gene: TRBV7-2
j_gene: TRBJ2-1

CDR3aa: CSAAPGLTGEQFF
len: 13
d_gene: TRBD2
v_gene: TRBV20-1
j_gene: TRBJ2-1

CDR3aa: CASSLVAGGSYNEQFF
len: 16
d_gene: TRBD2
v_gene: TRBV5-1
j_gene: TRBJ2-1

CDR3aa: CASSHDHSGGFTGELFF
len: 17
d_gene: TRBD2
v_gene: TRBV7-2
j_gene: TRBJ2-2

CDR3aa: CASSAAQGQTSGYTF
len: 15
d_gene: -
v_gene: TRBV3-1
j_gene: TRBJ1-2

CDR3aa: CSVGGDRRSGTQYF
len: 14
d_gene: TRBD1
v_gene: TRBV29-1
j_gene: TRBJ2-3

CDR3aa: CASSEGLAAYNEQFF
len: 15
d_gene: TRBD2
v_gene: TRBV7-7
j_gene: TRBJ2-1

CDR3aa: CSAAPSPEAFF
len: 11
d_gene: -
v_gene: TRBV20-1
j_gene: TRBJ1-1

CDR3aa: CASSLRQGRDNEQFF
len: 15
d_gene: -
v_gene: TRBV5-1
j_gene: TRBJ2-1

CDR3aa: CASSGAGTSGSAETQYF
len: 17
d_gene: TRBD2
v_gene: TRBV5-3
j_gene: TRBJ2-5

CDR3aa: CASSYSENTEAFF
len: 13
d_gene: -
v_gene: TRBV6-2/TRBV6-3
j_gene: TRBJ1-1

CDR3aa: CASRGTGSTDTQYF
len: 14
d_gene: -
v_gene: TRBV6-2/TRBV6-3
j_gene: TRBJ2-3

CDR3aa: CASSFQKVETQYF
len: 13
d_gene: -
v_gene: TRBV11-2
j_gene: TRBJ2-5

CDR3aa: CASSLDLGLAAPTDTQYF
len: 18
d_gene: TRBD2
v_gene: TRBV7-9
j_gene: TRBJ2-3

CDR3aa: CASSPRQLAGGGETQYF
len: 17
d_gene: TRBD2
v_gene: TRBV5-4
j_gene: TRBJ2-5

CDR3aa: CASSLTRGRQETQYF
len: 15
d_gene: TRBD2
v_gene: TRBV7-6
j_gene: TRBJ2-5

CDR3aa: CSARGRANYGYTF
len: 13
d_gene: -
v_gene: TRBV20-1
j_gene: TRBJ1-2

CDR3aa: CAISDGQAQETQYF
len: 14
d_gene: TRBD1
v_gene: TRBV10-3
j_gene: TRBJ2-5

CDR3aa: CSARQTGTYEQYF
len: 13
d_gene: -
v_gene: TRBV20-1
j_gene: TRBJ2-7

CDR3aa: CASSFVRDYGYTF
len: 13
d_gene: -
v_gene: TRBV5-1
j_gene: TRBJ1-2

CDR3aa: CASSESPGRGEAFF
len: 14
d_gene: -
v_gene: TRBV27
j_gene: TRBJ1-1

CDR3aa: CASSRQGGNTGELFF
len: 15
d_gene: -
v_gene: TRBV19
j_gene: TRBJ2-2

CDR3aa: CSARGTGFYGYTF
len: 13
d_gene: -
v_gene: TRBV20-1
j_gene: TRBJ1-2

CDR3aa: CASSPKDRAYEQYF
len: 14
d_gene: -
v_gene: TRBV7-9
j_gene: TRBJ2-7

CDR3aa: CASSLAGQGRVQPQHF
len: 16
d_gene: TRBD1
v_gene: TRBV27
j_gene: TRBJ1-5

CDR3aa: CADLKVCSYEQYF
len: 13
d_gene: -
v_gene: TRBV19
j_gene: TRBJ2-7

CDR3aa: CASSLVSWESSYEQYF
len: 16
d_gene: -
v_gene: TRBV5-1
j_gene: TRBJ2-7

CDR3aa: CASSLDSSGTDTQYF
len: 15
d_gene: -
v_gene: TRBV12-3/TRBV12-4
j_gene: TRBJ2-3

CDR3aa: CASSTFSGTANEKLFF
len: 16
d_gene: -
v_gene: TRBV28
j_gene: TRBJ1-4